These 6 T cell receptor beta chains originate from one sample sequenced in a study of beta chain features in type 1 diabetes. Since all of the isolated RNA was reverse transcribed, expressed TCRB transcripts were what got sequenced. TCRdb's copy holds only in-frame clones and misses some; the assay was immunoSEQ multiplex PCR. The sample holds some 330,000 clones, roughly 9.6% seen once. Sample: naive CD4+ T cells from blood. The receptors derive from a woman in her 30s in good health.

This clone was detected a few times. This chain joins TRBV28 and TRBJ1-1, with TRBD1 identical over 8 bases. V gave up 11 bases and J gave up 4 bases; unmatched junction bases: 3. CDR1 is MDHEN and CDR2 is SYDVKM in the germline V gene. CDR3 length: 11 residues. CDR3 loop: CAGQGGTEAFF. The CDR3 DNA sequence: TGTGCCGGACAGGGCGGCACTGAAGCTTTCTTT. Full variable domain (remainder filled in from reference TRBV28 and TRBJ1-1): DVKVTQSSRYLVKRTGEKVFLECVQDMDHENMFWYRQDPGLGLRLIYFSYDVKMKEKGDIPEGYSVSREKKERFSLILESASTNQTSMYLCAGQGGTEAFFGQGTRLTVV.

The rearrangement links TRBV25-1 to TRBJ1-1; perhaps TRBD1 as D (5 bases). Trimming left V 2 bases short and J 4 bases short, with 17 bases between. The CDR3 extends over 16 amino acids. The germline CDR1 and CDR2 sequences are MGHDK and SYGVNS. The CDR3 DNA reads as TGTGCCAGCAGTGAACCCTTCACAGGCGGGATCACTGAAGCTTTCTTT. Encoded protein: CASSEPFTGGITEAFF.

CDR3 nucleotide sequence: TGCAGCGTGAGGCGGGGGGTGTTCAGCTACGAGCAGTACTTC. This translates into CSVRRGVFSYEQYF. V is TRBV29-1 and J is TRBJ2-7; 8 positions match TRBD2. Germline V lookup: CDR1 SQVTM, CDR2 ANQGSEA. The CDR3 totals 14 residues. V was pared by 6 bases and J by 3 bases, with 10 bases of the junction left unmatched.

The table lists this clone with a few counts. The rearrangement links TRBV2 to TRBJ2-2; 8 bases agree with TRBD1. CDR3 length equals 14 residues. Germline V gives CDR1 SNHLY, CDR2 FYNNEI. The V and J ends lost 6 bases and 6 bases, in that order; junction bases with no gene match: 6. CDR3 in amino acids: CASRSGTGAGELFF. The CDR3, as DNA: TGTGCCAGCAGGTCCGGGACAGGAGCCGGGGAGCTGTTTTTT.

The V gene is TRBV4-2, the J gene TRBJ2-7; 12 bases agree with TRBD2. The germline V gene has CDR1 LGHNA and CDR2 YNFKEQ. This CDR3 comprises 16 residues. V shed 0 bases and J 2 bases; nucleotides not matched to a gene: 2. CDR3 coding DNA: TGTGCCAGCAGCCAAGACCGACTAGCGGGGGCCTACGAGCAGTACTTC. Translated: CASSQDRLAGAYEQYF.

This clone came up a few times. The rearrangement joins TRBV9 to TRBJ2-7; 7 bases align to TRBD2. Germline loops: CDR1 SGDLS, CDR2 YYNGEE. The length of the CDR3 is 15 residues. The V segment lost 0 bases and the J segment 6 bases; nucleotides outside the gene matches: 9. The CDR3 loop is CASSVVGGSSGEQYF. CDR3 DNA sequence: TGTGCCAGCAGCGTAGTGGGCGGGAGCTCCGGCGAGCAGTACTTC.